The entry that follows covers one TCR beta chain sequence. The target antigen is unknown. The CDR3 totals 15 residues. Per the germline V gene, CDR1 is LNHDA and CDR2 is SQIVND (reference sequence). V was clipped by 5 bases and J by 2 bases; unmatched bases: 6. The sample originates from a study of T cell responses to AZD1222 COVID-19 vaccine. Study-wide results and caveats: Only a handful of AZD1222 recipients were seropositive at baseline. Rises in breadth and depth of Spike-specific TCRs came after two AZD1222 doses.

Measured with immunoSEQ multiplex PCR; TCRdb has only the in-frame clones, and not every one. Altogether approximately 140,000 clones are present, 90% to 95% being singletons, with the ten largest covering around 5.2%. The source material was peripheral blood, sampled on day 0 of AZD1222 vaccination. V is TRBV19 and J is TRBJ1-5; TRBD1 matches at 7 bases. The receptor was derived from an adult in good health. The CDR3 loop reads CASSRQGDGNQPQHF. The CDR3, as DNA: TGTGCCAGTAGTCGGCAGGGGGATGGCAATCAGCCCCAGCATTTT. The whole variable domain, filled in from reference TRBV19 and TRBJ1-5, reads DGGITQSPKYLFRKEGQNVTLSCEQNLNHDAMYWYRQDPGQGLRLIYYSQIVNDFQKGDIAEGYSVSREKKESFPLTVTSAQKNPTAFYLCASSRQGDGNQPQHFGDGTRLSIL.